This TCR beta chain was retrieved from a study of CD8 T cells in ankylosing spondylitis. Study findings and constraints: Certain motif variants had earlier appeared in reactive arthritis synovial fluid and blood.

In making TCR beta libraries, quantitative 5'-RACE with molecular barcodes was used. TCRdb ran MiXCR on the 5' RACE reads and lists one entry per CDR3 protein. The sample carries some 150,000 distinct CDR3 sequences, under 45% recorded once. The junction had 16 bases not matched to a gene; V was cut back by 2 bases and J by 6 bases. CDR3 size: 17 residues. Germline assignment: CDR1 DFQATT and CDR2 SNEGSKA (reference sequence). This clonotype occurred once. What it recognizes is unknown. Input material: synovial fluid, either unsorted or a sorted T cell fraction (not recorded which). The chain carries TRBV20-1 and TRBJ2-1, with 7 nucleotides matching TRBD2. This clonotype originated in a male donor with ankylosing spondylitis. CDR3 loop: CSARPRGGAGVPNEQFF. CDR3 nucleotides: TGCAGTGCTAGACCACGGGGAGGGGCGGGAGTACCCAATGAGCAGTTCTTC.